This TCR beta chain was recovered during a study of vaccination and CD4 T cells after COVID-19. About the research overall: Sampling that followed vaccination took place a median approximately 72 days after dose two, within a range of 14 to 241.

TCRdb re-called the PCR reads through MiXCR, storing one row per CDR3 protein. The sample lists tens of thousands of distinct CDR3 sequences, under 60% occurring once. The CDR3 contains 14 residues. Germline V CDR1 and CDR2: SGHTA, FQGNSA. Trimming stripped 2 bases from V and 5 bases from J, with 12 bases between. This clonotype was observed a handful of times. The V gene is TRBV7-2, the J gene TRBJ2-5; D remains ambiguous. This receptor was obtained from a human donor who had recovered from COVID-19. The material was CD4+ T cells from blood, obtained before SARS-CoV-2 vaccination. The CDR3 nucleotides are TGTGCCAGCAGCTTAACCAGTGACGTGGAGACCCAGTACTTC. As protein: CASSLTSDVETQYF.